The 26 T cell receptor beta chains below all came from one sample that was sequenced in a study of shared clonotypes between healthy human individuals. This table comes from immunoSEQ multiplex PCR, and its TCRdb copy is limited to in-frame clones, with some not included. The sample holds roughly 2,500,000 clones, over 85% seen once. The material sequenced was naive CD4+ T cells from PBMCs. Subset indicated: CD45RA+ positively selected. The receptors were sampled from a man younger than 35 in good health. Some clones in this sample may be carry-over from other donors' samples.

The chain links TRBV11-2 to TRBJ2-7, with D tentatively TRBD1 or TRBD2 (6 bases each). V lost 4 bases and J lost 2, with 12 bases in between. The CDR3 extends over 14 amino acids. Germline V CDR1 and CDR2: SGHAT, FQNNGV. CDR3 DNA: TGTGCCAGCAGCTGGTCGGGGGCAGCCTACGAGCAGTACTTC. It specifies CASSWSGAAYEQYF.

The chain combines TRBV23-1 with TRBJ2-7; D perhaps matches TRBD1 (5 bases). TRBV23-1 is filed as an ORF, its function uncertain. Deletions cut 6 bases from V and 0 bases from J, with 9 bases between. The CDR3 consists of 13 residues. Here the CDR3 reads CASSQGSSYEQYF. The CDR3 DNA follows: TGCGCCAGCAGCCAGGGCAGCTCCTACGAGCAGTACTTC.

The rearrangement uses TRBV4-2 and TRBJ1-2; D call uncertain. The CDR3 consists of 13 residues. V was trimmed by 0 bases and J by 8 bases, leaving 10 bases between them. Per the germline V gene, CDR1 is LGHNA and CDR2 is YNFKEQ. In DNA form, the CDR3 reads TGTGCCAGCAGCCAAGACGAGTGGATGGGCTACACCTTC. This codes for CASSQDEWMGYTF.

The rearrangement links TRBV4-1 to TRBJ2-1, with 7 bases identical to TRBD1. The trim removed 0 bases at V and 8 bases at J, leaving 7 bases unmatched. This CDR3 has 15 residues. Germline V lookup: CDR1 MGHRA, CDR2 YSYEKL. The CDR3 DNA reads as TGCGCCAGCAGCCAAGAGGACAGGCTCGGGCATGAGCAGTTCTTC. It specifies CASSQEDRLGHEQFF.

The V call is TRBV5-6, the J call TRBJ2-7; a weak D match, TRBD1 (5 bases). V was shortened by 4 bases and J by 2 bases, with 10 bases between the two germline ends. Germline loops: CDR1 SGHDT, CDR2 YYEEEE. This CDR3 has 13 amino acids. This CDR3 reads CASSPRAPYEQYF. Here the CDR3 DNA reads TGTGCCAGCAGCCCCAGGGCCCCCTACGAGCAGTACTTC.

This clone is a singleton in its sample. Other DNA variants within this sample encode the same CDR3. The rearrangement joins TRBV15 to TRBJ1-3; TRBD1 is a possible D gene (6 bases). V was clipped by 0 bases and J by 2 bases, with 8 bases between them. CDR1 and CDR2 (germline): LNHNV, YYDKDF (reference sequence). The CDR3 covers 15 residues. The DNA of the CDR3 is TGTGCCACCAGCAGAGACAGGGGCCCTGGAAACACCATATATTTT. Its translation: CATSRDRGPGNTIYF.

This chain connects TRBV9 to TRBJ1-3, with unresolved D. Trimming took off 0 bases at V and 0 bases at J, with 10 bases between the two ends. Germline V gene lookup returns CDR1 SGDLS and CDR2 YYNGEE. The CDR3 is 16 residues long. CDR3 sequence (DNA): TGTGCCAGCAGCGTAGATAAGGCTTTCTCTGGAAACACCATATATTTT. Protein: CASSVDKAFSGNTIYF.

This rearrangement joins TRBV7-3 to TRBJ1-2; TRBD1 aligns across 9 bases. The germline gives CDR1 SGHTA, CDR2 FQGTGA. The length of the CDR3 is 15 residues. Trimming at V came to 6 bases and at J to 6 bases, leaving 11 bases not matched to a gene. The CDR3 coding sequence is TGTGCCAGCAGTAGAACAGGGGGCGCAGCGGATGGCTACACCTTC. Protein product: CASSRTGGAADGYTF.

The V call is TRBV5-1, the J call TRBJ2-5; 16 positions agree with TRBD2. CDR1 SGHRS and CDR2 YFSETQ come from the germline V gene. The trim removed 0 bases at V and 2 bases at J, leaving 7 bases unmatched. This CDR3 contains 19 residues. CDR3 DNA: TGCGCCAGCAGCTTGGAAATGGGACTAGCGGGAGGGACTCAAGAGACCCAGTACTTC. It is translated as CASSLEMGLAGGTQETQYF.

This sequence joins TRBV6-5 and TRBJ2-1, with 9 bases that match TRBD1. Trimming at V came to 2 bases and at J to 9 bases, leaving 8 bases not matched to a gene. Per germline, CDR1 MNHEY and CDR2 SVGAGI. This CDR3 has 15 amino acids. The DNA of the CDR3 is TGTGCCAGCAGTTACGTGGGACAGGGACAAGTTGAGCAGTTCTTC. Its translation is CASSYVGQGQVEQFF.

The chain carries TRBV28 and TRBJ1-3; the D is unclear. This CDR3 has 15 residues. Deletions cut 1 base from V and 2 bases from J, with 9 bases between. Germline V gene sequence: CDR1 MDHEN, CDR2 SYDVKM. The chain's CDR3 is CASSLLDGTGNTIYF. CDR3 DNA: TGTGCCAGCAGTTTATTAGATGGTACTGGAAACACCATATATTTT.

CDR3 residues: CASQRLDGYEQYF. Written as DNA, the CDR3 is TGTGCCAGCCAGCGACTGGACGGATACGAGCAGTACTTC. The rearrangement joins TRBV28 to TRBJ2-7; D gene unclear. This CDR3 spans 13 amino acids. The V end lost 8 bases, the J end lost 4 bases, and 15 bases lay between the germline ends. Per germline, CDR1 MDHEN and CDR2 SYDVKM.

The chain employs TRBV4-3 and TRBJ2-3; a possible D gene is TRBD1 (5 bases). The germline V gene encodes CDR1 LGHNA and CDR2 YSLEER. There are 16 residues in the CDR3. V was clipped by 0 bases and J by 3 bases, with 13 bases between them. The DNA for the CDR3 is TGCGCCAGCAGCCAAGATCCCGTATCAGGGACAGATACGCAGTATTTT. This sequence encodes CASSQDPVSGTDTQYF.

As concerns this clone: Within the sample, other DNA sequences also encode this same CDR3. The V call is TRBV5-1, the J call TRBJ2-7; TRBD2 agrees at 13 bases. The CDR3 consists of 15 residues. Unmatched junction bases numbered 4, after V lost 3 bases and J lost 4 bases. Per germline, CDR1 SGHRS and CDR2 YFSETQ. The CDR3 coding sequence is TGCGCCAGCAGCTGGGGACTAGCGGGACCTTACGAGCAGTACTTC. Translated: CASSWGLAGPYEQYF.

This clone has a handful of counts. The V call is TRBV2, the J call TRBJ1-1; D is undetermined. The V gene lost 6 bases and the J gene lost 0 bases, with 8 bases spanning the gap. Germline V CDR1 and CDR2: SNHLY, FYNNEI. The CDR3 is 13 residues long. The CDR3 DNA is TGTGCCAGCAGCCCTCTAGTGAACACTGAAGCTTTCTTT. Amino acids: CASSPLVNTEAFF.

The chain links TRBV5-1 to TRBJ1-2, with 9 nucleotides matching TRBD1. This CDR3 region has 15 residues. Germline V gene data show CDR1 as SGHRS and CDR2 as YFSETQ. V lost 4 bases to trimming and J lost 1 base; unmatched junction nucleotides: 5. CDR3 amino acids: CASSPRTGDNYGYTF. CDR3 bases: TGCGCCAGCAGCCCCCGGACAGGGGATAACTATGGCTACACCTTC.

The genes are TRBV7-9 and TRBJ1-5; D gene ambiguous. CDR1 and CDR2 (germline): SEHNR, FQNEAQ (reference sequence). V was cut by 1 base and J by 5 bases, with 9 bases left in between. This CDR3 has 14 residues. The CDR3 loop is CASSLDNGDQPQHF. The CDR3 nucleotides are TGTGCCAGCAGCTTAGACAATGGGGATCAGCCCCAGCATTTT.

The CDR3 here is CASSRFGTRKQYF. CDR3 bases: TGTGCCAGCAGCCGCTTCGGGACTAGAAAGCAGTACTTC. The V and J genes are TRBV14 and TRBJ2-7, with 8 bases matching TRBD2. CDR3 length equals 13 residues. With V trimmed by 4 bases and J by 8 bases, 7 bases remained unmatched. Germline loops: CDR1 SGHDN, CDR2 FVKESK. Filled out from reference TRBV14 and TRBJ2-7, the complete variable domain reads EAGVTQFPSHSVIEKGQTVTLRCDPISGHDNLYWYRRVMGKEIKFLLHFVKESKQDESGMPNNRFLAERTGGTYSTLKVQPAELEDSGVYFCASSRFGTRKQYFGPGTRLTVT.

This clone has a single count. The chain recombines TRBV7-2 with TRBJ2-1, with unresolved D. V lost 1 base and J 4 bases, leaving 11 bases between the germline ends. The CDR3 is made up of 15 amino acids. In germline, CDR1 is SGHTA, CDR2 FQGNSA. The CDR3 nucleotides read TGTGCCAGCAGCTTAGGGCATCTTATATACAATGAGCAGTTCTTC. Protein: CASSLGHLIYNEQFF.

The V call is TRBV23-1, the J call TRBJ1-3; D is possibly TRBD1 (6 bases). Being an ORF, TRBV23-1 has a function that is uncertain. V lost 0 bases to trimming and J lost 4 bases, with 16 bases between them. This CDR3 is 17 amino acids long. CDR3 bases: TGCGCCAGCAGTCAATCCGAAGGGGGGGCCTCGGGAAACACCATATATTTT. Protein product: CASSQSEGGASGNTIYF.

The rearrangement uses TRBV5-1 and TRBJ2-7; TRBD1 aligns across 8 bases. The V gene's germline CDR1 is SGHRS and CDR2 YFSETQ. The CDR3 sequence is 14 residues long. The V and J ends lost 5 bases and 3 bases, in that order; junction bases with no gene match: 7. CDR3: CASSPRGPLYEQYF. CDR3 in DNA: TGCGCCAGCAGTCCCAGGGGGCCTCTCTACGAGCAGTACTTC.

This clone has just one count. J is TRBJ2-2 and V is TRBV5-1; TRBD1 agrees at 7 bases. Germline CDR1 is SGHRS and CDR2 is YFSETQ. The CDR3 loop spans 14 amino acids. The V gene end was trimmed by 4 bases and the J gene end by 5 bases; junction bases not matched to a gene: 5. The CDR3 sequence is CASSLGTVTGELFF. The CDR3 coding sequence is TGCGCCAGCAGCCTCGGGACAGTTACCGGGGAGCTGTTTTTT.

The table lists this clone with a count of one. V is TRBV5-6 and J is TRBJ2-3; tentatively, D is TRBD1 (6 bases). This CDR3 has 14 amino acids. V dropped 2 bases and J dropped 4 bases, with 11 bases sitting between them. Germline CDR1 and CDR2: SGHDT and YYEEEE. The CDR3 nucleotides are TGTGCCAGCAGCTTAGGGGGAGTAGCAGATACGCAGTATTTT. Its protein product is CASSLGGVADTQYF.

This chain joins TRBV4-3 and TRBJ2-7; 8 bases fit TRBD2. The junction had 7 bases not matched to a gene; V was cut back by 6 bases and J by 3 bases. The CDR3 has 14 residues. Germline CDR1 reads LGHNA; CDR2 reads YSLEER. The CDR3 spells CASSRSGGGYEQYF. Here the CDR3 DNA reads TGCGCCAGCAGTCGTTCGGGGGGGGGCTACGAGCAGTACTTC.

V and J are TRBV11-2 and TRBJ1-2, with TRBD1 matching 9 bases. Trimming at V came to 2 bases and at J to 8 bases, leaving 3 bases not matched to a gene. Germline assignment: CDR1 SGHAT and CDR2 FQNNGV. This CDR3 region has 13 residues. CDR3 sequence reads: CASSLRQGDGYTF. Written as DNA, the CDR3 is TGTGCCAGCAGCTTACGACAGGGGGACGGCTACACCTTC.

The chain carries TRBV18 and TRBJ2-7, with D perhaps TRBD1 (5 bases). The CDR3 is made up of 13 amino acids. V was pared by 10 bases and J by 4 bases, with 17 bases between. In germline, CDR1 is KGHSH, CDR2 LQKENI. The DNA for the CDR3 is TGTGCCACTACCCTGGGGCTTAATTACGAGCAGTACTTC. Protein product: CATTLGLNYEQYF.